This TCR beta chain was sequenced during a study of CD8+ T cells in alopecia areata. Study in general: Treatment comprised oral tofacitinib, 5 to 10 mg twice daily, in treated patients.

The authors extracted RNA and reverse transcribed it into cDNA as the sequencing template. TCRdb's table, derived via immunoSEQ multiplex PCR, lists solely in-frame clones and lacks some. Among 100,000 to 150,000 clones listed, over 60% were seen once. General study findings and limits: Patients shared TCRs less clearly than mice did, possibly owing to HLA. While tofacitinib was given, many expanded lesional clones persisted in scalp and blood.

With regard to this clone: As yet, its antigen is unknown.

The treatment is: oral pan-JAK inhibitor, 5-10 mg twice daily. This CDR3 contains 14 residues. Germline V lookup: CDR1 MNHEY, CDR2 SVGAGI. V lost 2 bases to trimming and J lost 4 bases; unmatched junction nucleotides: 4. Sample: CD4+ T cells sorted from blood, taken at week 4, from a patient treated with tofacitinib. The rearrangement links TRBV6-5 to TRBJ2-7; 8 nucleotides match TRBD2. This clonotype was sampled from a human donor with alopecia areata. The CDR3 is CASSYGTRDYEQYF. The CDR3 DNA is TGTGCCAGCAGTTACGGGACTAGGGATTACGAGCAGTACTTC.